These 26 T cell receptor beta chains originate from one sample sequenced in a study of early T cells in non-severe SARS-CoV-2 infection. One entry per CDR3 protein results from TCRdb running MiXCR on the 5' RACE reads. The sample has approximately 58,000 distinct CDR3 sequences, 6.2% seen once. Sequenced material: whole blood. The receptors were sampled from an adult who was a healthcare worker with PCR-confirmed SARS-CoV-2 infection or an uninfected control (not recorded which).

Ten or more counts support this clonotype. This sequence joins TRBV7-2 and TRBJ1-1; 8 bases fit TRBD1. Trimming cost V 1 base and J 5 bases; bases outside gene matches: 6. This CDR3 contains 15 residues. Looked up from germline, CDR1 is SGHTA and CDR2 is FQGNSA. The CDR3 spells CASSLDSTGGTEAFF. In nucleotides, the CDR3 is TGTGCCAGCAGCTTAGATAGTACAGGGGGAACTGAAGCTTTCTTT.

A word on this clonotype: A much larger clone sits a single nucleotide away, making a read error possible. The chain carries TRBV3-1 and TRBJ1-2; the D is unclear. Germline V gives CDR1 LGHDT, CDR2 YNNKEL (reference sequence). The CDR3 is 12 amino acids. The CDR3 DNA reads TGTGCCAGCAGCCAAGCGAAGGGTGGCTGCACCTTC. This codes for CASSQAKGGCTF.

The chain combines TRBV6-4 with TRBJ2-2; tentative D call: TRBD2 (5 bases). Germline V gene data show CDR1 as MRHNA and CDR2 as SNTAGT. The CDR3 sequence is 14 residues long. Trimming took off 10 bases at V and 0 bases at J, with 12 bases between the two ends. DNA for the CDR3: TGTGCCACTGCGGAGGTGGCGAACACCGGGGAGCTGTTTTTT. This translates into CATAEVANTGELFF.

Of note for this clonotype: The germline gene is not matched at one end of the junction; a read error may be the cause. The chain has TRBV7-7 and TRBJ2-2, with D perhaps TRBD1 (5 bases). Looked up from germline, CDR1 is SSHAT and CDR2 is FNYEAQ (reference sequence). The CDR3 totals 13 residues. CDR3 DNA: TGTGCTAGCAGCTCTGACAGAACCGGGGAGCTGTTTTTT. Amino acid sequence: CASSSDRTGELFF.

This clonotype was counted ten times or more. The chain recombines TRBV5-1 with TRBJ2-2, with D unclear. Trimming took 4 bases from V and 6 from J, leaving 13 bases between them. CDR3 length equals 14 residues. The germline V gene encodes CDR1 SGHRS and CDR2 YFSETQ. This CDR3 is CASSVPLLAGELFF. Here the CDR3 DNA reads TGCGCCAGCAGCGTGCCGTTATTAGCCGGGGAGCTGTTTTTT.

The chain uses TRBV18 and TRBJ1-3; no clear D gene. Germline V gene data show CDR1 as KGHSH and CDR2 as LQKENI. The CDR3 length is 13 residues. V was clipped by 6 bases and J by 0 bases, with 6 bases between them. The CDR3 region is CASSQASGNTIYF. For the CDR3, the DNA is TGTGCCAGCTCTCAGGCCTCTGGAAACACCATATATTTT.

This clonotype has a handful of counts. J is TRBJ2-7 and V is TRBV7-9; perhaps TRBD2 as D (6 bases). The CDR3 is made up of 15 amino acids. V was shortened by 4 bases and J by 4 bases, with 17 bases between the two germline ends. CDR1 and CDR2 (germline): SEHNR, FQNEAQ (reference sequence). CDR3 region: CASSSGGSTRYEQYF. For the CDR3, the DNA is TGTGCCAGCAGCTCTGGGGGGAGCACCAGGTACGAGCAGTACTTC.

This clonotype was counted many times. This sequence joins TRBV12-3 or TRBV12-4 and TRBJ2-4, with 9 bases fitting TRBD1. V was clipped by 5 bases and J by 7 bases; unmatched bases: 12. The CDR3 runs to 16 residues. CDR3 nucleotide sequence: TGTGCCAGCAGTCCCCTGACGGGACAGGGATCGAACATTCAGTACTTC. Residues: CASSPLTGQGSNIQYF.

The chain carries TRBV20-1 and TRBJ1-3; no clear D gene. The CDR3 runs to 17 residues. V dropped 1 base and J dropped 3 bases, with 19 bases sitting between them. Per germline, CDR1 DFQATT and CDR2 SNEGSKA (reference sequence). CDR3 amino acids: CSARAVEGWKRGNTIYF. As DNA, the CDR3 is TGCAGTGCTAGAGCAGTTGAGGGTTGGAAACGTGGAAACACCATATATTTT.

This chain joins TRBV9 and TRBJ2-3; 7 nucleotides line up with TRBD2. J was trimmed by 1 base and V by 4 bases; bases with no gene match: 9. The CDR3 consists of 16 residues. Germline V gene lookup returns CDR1 SGDLS and CDR2 YYNGEE. CDR3 sequence (DNA): TGTGCCAGCAGCCCAGGCGGGGCGGGGGGCACAGATACGCAGTATTTT. It encodes CASSPGGAGGTDTQYF.

The V call is TRBV7-3, the J call TRBJ2-4; maybe TRBD2 (5 bases). The germline V gene has CDR1 SGHTA and CDR2 FQGTGA. V was trimmed by 3 bases and J by 9 bases, leaving 9 bases between them. The CDR3 consists of 12 residues. The CDR3 reads CASSFPGGIQYF. For the CDR3, the DNA is TGTGCCAGCAGCTTTCCCGGAGGCATTCAGTACTTC.

This chain links TRBV9 with TRBJ1-4; tentatively, D is TRBD1 (6 bases). The CDR3 runs to 15 residues. V lost 0 bases, J lost 3 bases, and 9 bases lay in between. Germline lookup yields CDR1 SGDLS and CDR2 YYNGEE. The CDR3 is CASSVVGGANEKLFF. CDR3 in DNA: TGTGCCAGCAGCGTAGTAGGGGGAGCTAATGAAAAACTGTTTTTT. The full variable domain, in which reference TRBV9 and TRBJ1-4 provide the parts outside the CDR3, is DSGVTQTPKHLITATGQRVTLRCSPRSGDLSVYWYQQSLDQGLQFLIQYYNGEERAKGNILERFSAQQFPDLHSELNLSSLELGDSALYFCASSVVGGANEKLFFGSGTQLSVL.

This clonotype was counted ten times or more. The chain employs TRBV18 and TRBJ2-7, with D tentatively TRBD2 (6 bases). The V gene lost 3 bases and the J gene lost 5 bases, with 11 bases spanning the gap. There are 13 residues in the CDR3. Germline V gene lookup returns CDR1 KGHSH and CDR2 LQKENI. CDR3 residues: CASSPAGPNEQYF. CDR3 nucleotide sequence: TGTGCCAGCTCACCTGCGGGACCTAACGAGCAGTACTTC. The whole variable domain, remainder taken from reference TRBV18 and TRBJ2-7, is NAGVMQNPRHLVRRRGQEARLRCSPMKGHSHVYWYRQLPEEGLKFMVYLQKENIIDESGMPKERFSAEFPKEGPSILRIQQVVRGDSAAYFCASSPAGPNEQYFGPGTRLTVT.

This chain uses TRBV29-1 with TRBJ2-3; 12 positions match TRBD1. Looked up from germline, CDR1 is SQVTM and CDR2 is ANQGSEA. The CDR3 is 13 amino acids. The CDR3 protein is CTAGTGGADTQYF. In nucleotides, the CDR3 is TGCACCGCGGGGACAGGGGGCGCGGATACGCAGTATTTT.

This clonotype has only a few counts. The chain combines TRBV6-4 with TRBJ2-3; D is unresolved. CDR1 and CDR2 (germline): MRHNA, SNTAGT. The ends were cut back, 0 bases at V and 2 bases at J, with 9 bases in the middle. This CDR3 has 15 amino acids. The CDR3 nucleotides read TGTGCCAGCAGTGACTCCCCCAGCTCCACAGATACGCAGTATTTT. Translation gives CASSDSPSSTDTQYF.

The chain links TRBV7-6 to TRBJ2-3, with unresolved D. Germline CDR1 SGHVS, CDR2 FNYEAQ. The CDR3 is 12 residues long. Trimming shortened V by 5 bases and J by 2 bases, and 5 bases separated the two germline ends. The CDR3 DNA follows: TGTGCCAGCAGCCCCTTCACAGATACGCAGTATTTT. It codes for CASSPFTDTQYF.

This clonotype was counted ten times or more. DNA for the CDR3: TGTGCCAGCAGCTCCGACGGATACACAGATACGCAGTATTTT. Its protein product is CASSSDGYTDTQYF. This chain links TRBV11-3 with TRBJ2-3; D is ambiguous. Germline values: CDR1 SGHNT, CDR2 YENEEA. The V and J ends lost 4 bases and 2 bases respectively, with 10 bases between them. The CDR3 has 14 residues. Complete variable domain (other parts from reference TRBV11-3 and TRBJ2-3): EAGVVQSPRYKIIEKKQPVAFWCNPISGHNTLYWYLQNLGQGPELLIRYENEEAVDDSQLPKDRFSAERLKGVDSTLKIQPAELGDSAVYLCASSSDGYTDTQYFGPGTRLTVL.

This clonotype was seen repeatedly, ten times or more. The chain combines TRBV29-1 with TRBJ1-2, with TRBD1 identical over 7 bases. The CDR3 loop spans 15 amino acids. Germline V lookup: CDR1 SQVTM, CDR2 ANQGSEA. J gave up 1 base and V 7 bases, and 12 bases lay outside the gene matches. The CDR3 DNA follows: TGCAGCGCTAGCTCCCGGGACAGCTATAACTATGGCTACACCTTC. Translated: CSASSRDSYNYGYTF.

In this sample, this clonotype turned up a few times. The chain has TRBV15 and TRBJ2-5, with D perhaps TRBD2 (6 bases). Germline assignment: CDR1 LNHNV and CDR2 YYDKDF (reference sequence). There are 14 residues in the CDR3. Trimming took off 5 bases at V and 5 bases at J, with 15 bases between the two ends. In DNA, the CDR3 is TGTGCCACCAGCGCCGGGGGAAGGCGGGAGACCCAGTACTTC. Translation gives CATSAGGRRETQYF.

This clonotype occurred many times. This rearrangement joins TRBV18 to TRBJ1-6; D might be TRBD1 (5 bases). The length of the CDR3 is 15 residues. Germline lookup yields CDR1 KGHSH and CDR2 LQKENI. The ends were cut back, 3 bases at V and 8 bases at J, with 14 bases in the middle. CDR3 amino acids: CASSPSRGGYSPLHF. The CDR3 bases are TGTGCCAGCTCACCGAGTCGGGGGGGTTATTCACCCCTCCACTTT.

The chain uses TRBV20-1 and TRBJ2-5, with 8 bases fitting TRBD1. Germline CDR1 is DFQATT and CDR2 is SNEGSKA (reference sequence). The CDR3 length is 15 residues. V was pared by 6 bases and J by 5 bases, with 14 bases of the junction left unmatched. The DNA for the CDR3 is TGCAGTGCCCTGGACAGGGTTGGACCCGGGGAGACCCAGTACTTC. Residues: CSALDRVGPGETQYF.

This clonotype was picked up one time. This may come from a read error, since a much larger clone is one base off. The chain couples TRBV12-3 or TRBV12-4 to TRBJ1-1; perhaps TRBD1 as D (5 bases). The CDR3 has 15 amino acids. Written as DNA, the CDR3 is TGTGTCAGCAGTCCCTTTGATGGGGGTGGCACTGAAGCTTTCTTT. Translated: CVSSPFDGGGTEAFF.

This clonotype occurred many times. This chain connects TRBV7-2 to TRBJ1-1; 8 nucleotides align to TRBD1. Germline V gene data show CDR1 as SGHTA and CDR2 as FQGNSA. The V gene end was trimmed by 3 bases and the J gene end by 4 bases; junction bases not matched to a gene: 7. The CDR3 loop spans 15 amino acids. The CDR3 region has the DNA TGTGCCAGCAGCTTCACTCCCAGGGGGCTCACTGAAGCTTTCTTT. It translates to CASSFTPRGLTEAFF.

This clonotype has at least ten counts. The V call is TRBV27, the J call TRBJ2-3; perhaps TRBD2 as D (6 bases). The germline V and J ends were trimmed by 6 bases and 8 bases, with 12 bases remaining between them. The germline V gene has CDR1 MNHEY and CDR2 SMNVEV (reference sequence). This CDR3 has 12 amino acids. This CDR3 is CASSILGGTQYF. The CDR3 DNA follows: TGTGCCAGCAGCATCCTGGGAGGTACGCAGTATTTT.

Ten or more counts support this clonotype. The chain couples TRBV9 to TRBJ1-1; D gene unclear. Deletions cut 5 bases from V and 6 bases from J, with 14 bases between. The CDR3 spans 13 residues. Per germline, CDR1 SGDLS and CDR2 YYNGEE. The CDR3 DNA reads TGTGCCAGCAGTGATCCCGGGCAGGCTGAAGCTTTCTTT. Translation: CASSDPGQAEAFF.

J is TRBJ1-2 and V is TRBV2; D is perhaps TRBD1 (6 bases). V shed 7 bases and J shed 2 bases, with 23 bases lying between them. Germline V gives CDR1 SNHLY, CDR2 FYNNEI. The CDR3 runs to 17 residues. The CDR3 loop is CASTPLSGDTLNYGYTF. The CDR3 DNA sequence: TGTGCCAGCACCCCTCTCTCCGGGGACACTTTAAACTATGGCTACACCTTC.